This T cell receptor (beta chain) was captured by sequencing in a study of cytomegalovirus exposure and HLA in healthy donors. Measured with immunoSEQ multiplex PCR; TCRdb has only the in-frame clones, and not every one. This sample carries about 69,000 clones, over 90% of them seen once, and the ten largest clones take roughly 4.7%. The receptor was derived from a woman younger than 35 in good health and CMV-seropositive. Sequenced: PBMCs.

CDR3 in amino acids: CASSQDQPGLSAEAFF. The DNA for the CDR3 is TGTGCCAGCAGCCAAGATCAACCGGGACTATCCGCTGAAGCTTTCTTT. The rearrangement links TRBV4-2 to TRBJ1-1; D perhaps matches TRBD1 (5 bases). Germline CDR1 LGHNA, CDR2 YNFKEQ. There are 16 residues in the CDR3. Trimming removed 0 bases from V and 6 bases from J, with 17 bases in between.